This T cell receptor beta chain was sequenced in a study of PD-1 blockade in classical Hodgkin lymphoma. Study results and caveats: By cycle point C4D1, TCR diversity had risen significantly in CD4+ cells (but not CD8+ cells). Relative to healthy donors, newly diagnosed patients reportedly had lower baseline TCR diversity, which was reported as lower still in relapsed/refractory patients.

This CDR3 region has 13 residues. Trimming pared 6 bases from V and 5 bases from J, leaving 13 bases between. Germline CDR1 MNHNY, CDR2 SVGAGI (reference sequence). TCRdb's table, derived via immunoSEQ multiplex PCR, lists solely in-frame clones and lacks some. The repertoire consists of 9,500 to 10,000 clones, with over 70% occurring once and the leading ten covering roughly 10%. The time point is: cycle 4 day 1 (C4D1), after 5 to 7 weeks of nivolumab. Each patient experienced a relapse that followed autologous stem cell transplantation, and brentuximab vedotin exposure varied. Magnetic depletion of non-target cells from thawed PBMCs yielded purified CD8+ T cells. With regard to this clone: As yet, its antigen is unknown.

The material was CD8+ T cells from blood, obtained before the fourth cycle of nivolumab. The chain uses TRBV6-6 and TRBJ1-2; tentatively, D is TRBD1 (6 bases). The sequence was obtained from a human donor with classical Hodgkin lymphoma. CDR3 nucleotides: TGTGCCAGCAGGGGATCGGGGGCTTATGGCTACACCTTC. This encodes CASRGSGAYGYTF.